The clone carrying this T cell receptor beta chain has more than one count but fewer than ten. Its target is unknown. The assay was immunoSEQ multiplex PCR, and TCRdb's table has in-frame clones only and misses some. Of tens of thousands of clones listed, around 83% are singletons. The sample is drawn from a study of Tregs in tolerant kidney transplant recipients. Germline loops: CDR1 MNHNS, CDR2 SASEGT. This CDR3 is 20 amino acids long. J was trimmed by 0 bases and V by 4 bases; bases with no gene match: 14. Overall study findings and caveats: The most relevant donor-specific Treg TCRbeta repertoire apparently came from expansion with activated donor B cells. Few patients were studied, so findings need validation in larger groups.

The chain couples TRBV6-1 to TRBJ2-6; 8 bases agree with TRBD1. What was sequenced was CD4+ T cells from blood. This sequence was found in a human donor in good health. The CDR3 sequence: CASSVFLPGQARSGANVLTF. In DNA form, the CDR3 reads TGTGCCAGCAGTGTATTCCTCCCGGGACAGGCCCGCTCTGGGGCCAACGTCCTGACTTTC.